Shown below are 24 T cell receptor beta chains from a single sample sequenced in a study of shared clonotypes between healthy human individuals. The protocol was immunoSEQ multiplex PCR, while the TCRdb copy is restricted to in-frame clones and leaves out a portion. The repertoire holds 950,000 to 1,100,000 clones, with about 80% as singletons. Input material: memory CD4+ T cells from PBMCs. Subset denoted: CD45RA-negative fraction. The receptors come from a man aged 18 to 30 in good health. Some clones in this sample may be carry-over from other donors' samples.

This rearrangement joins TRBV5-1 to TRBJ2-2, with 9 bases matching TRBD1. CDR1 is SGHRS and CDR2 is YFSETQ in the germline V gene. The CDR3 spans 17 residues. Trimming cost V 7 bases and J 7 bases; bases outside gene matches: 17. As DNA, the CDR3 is TGCGCCAGCCGCCCGCAGCCGGGACAGGGAAGGATCGGGGAGCTGTTTTTT. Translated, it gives CASRPQPGQGRIGELFF.

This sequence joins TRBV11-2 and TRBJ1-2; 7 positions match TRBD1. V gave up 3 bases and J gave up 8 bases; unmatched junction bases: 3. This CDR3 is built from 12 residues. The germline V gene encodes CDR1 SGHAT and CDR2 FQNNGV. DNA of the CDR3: TGTGCCAGCAGCTTGGACAGGACCGGCTACACCTTC. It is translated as CASSLDRTGYTF.

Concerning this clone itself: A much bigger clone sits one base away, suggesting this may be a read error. The DNA for the CDR3 is TGTGCCAGCAGCGCCCAGGGTAACACTGAAGCTTTCTTT. This encodes CASSAQGNTEAFF. This sequence joins TRBV9 and TRBJ1-1, with D perhaps TRBD1 (5 bases). The V end was cut by 3 bases, the J end by 2 bases, with 8 bases between. Germline CDR1 reads SGDLS; CDR2 reads YYNGEE. The CDR3 runs 13 residues.

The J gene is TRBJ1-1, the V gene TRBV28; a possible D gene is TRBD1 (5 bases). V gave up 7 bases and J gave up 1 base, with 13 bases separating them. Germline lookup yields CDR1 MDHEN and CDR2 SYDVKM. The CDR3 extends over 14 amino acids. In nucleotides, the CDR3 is TGTGCCAGCAATTCCGAAGGGGCGAACACTGAAGCTTTCTTT. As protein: CASNSEGANTEAFF.

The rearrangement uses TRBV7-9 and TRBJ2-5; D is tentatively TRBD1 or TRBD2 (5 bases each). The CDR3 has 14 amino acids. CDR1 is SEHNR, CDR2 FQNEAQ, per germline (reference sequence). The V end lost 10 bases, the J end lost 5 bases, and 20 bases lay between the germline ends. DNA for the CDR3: TGTGCCATCCCTAGCCCTTTCGAGGGGGAGACCCAGTACTTC. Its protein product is CAIPSPFEGETQYF.

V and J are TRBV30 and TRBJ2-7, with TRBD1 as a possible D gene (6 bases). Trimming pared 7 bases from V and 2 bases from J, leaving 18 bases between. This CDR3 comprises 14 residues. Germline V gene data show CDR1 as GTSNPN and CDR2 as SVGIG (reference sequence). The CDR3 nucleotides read TGTGCCTATATAAGAAGGGGGAAGACCTACGAGCAGTACTTC. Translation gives CAYIRRGKTYEQYF.

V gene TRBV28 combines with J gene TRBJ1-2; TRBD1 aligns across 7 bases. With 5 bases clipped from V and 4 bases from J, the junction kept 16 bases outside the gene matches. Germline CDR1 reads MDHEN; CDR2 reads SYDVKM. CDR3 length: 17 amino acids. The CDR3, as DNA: TGTGCCAGCAGTCCAATCTCGGACAGGTCTAGAAGCTATGGCTACACCTTC. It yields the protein CASSPISDRSRSYGYTF.

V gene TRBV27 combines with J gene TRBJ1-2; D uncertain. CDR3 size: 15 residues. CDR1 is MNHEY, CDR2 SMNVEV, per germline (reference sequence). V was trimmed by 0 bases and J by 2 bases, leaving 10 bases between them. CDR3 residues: CASSLSAAGNYGYTF. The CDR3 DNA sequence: TGTGCCAGCAGTTTATCTGCAGCAGGAAACTATGGCTACACCTTC.

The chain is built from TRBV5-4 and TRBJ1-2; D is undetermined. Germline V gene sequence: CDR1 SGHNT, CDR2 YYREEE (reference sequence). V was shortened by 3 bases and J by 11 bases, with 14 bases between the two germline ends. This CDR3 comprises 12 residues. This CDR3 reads CASSYFPDRYTF. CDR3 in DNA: TGTGCCAGCAGCTATTTTCCAGATCGGTACACCTTC.

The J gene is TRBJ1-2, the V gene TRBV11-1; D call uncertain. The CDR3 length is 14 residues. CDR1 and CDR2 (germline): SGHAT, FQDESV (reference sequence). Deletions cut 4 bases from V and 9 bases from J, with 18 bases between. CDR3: CASSSPQPRFRYTF. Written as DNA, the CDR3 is TGTGCCAGCAGCTCGCCCCAACCGCGTTTTCGCTACACCTTC.

This CDR3 is CASSSPRGSPYEQYF. The CDR3 region has the DNA TGTGCCAGCAGCTCACCACGGGGAAGTCCCTACGAGCAGTACTTC. The chain couples TRBV7-9 to TRBJ2-7, with D perhaps matching TRBD2 (5 bases). The CDR3 is made up of 15 amino acids. CDR1 is SEHNR, CDR2 FQNEAQ, per germline (reference sequence). Trimming removed 4 bases from V and 2 bases from J, with 15 bases in between.

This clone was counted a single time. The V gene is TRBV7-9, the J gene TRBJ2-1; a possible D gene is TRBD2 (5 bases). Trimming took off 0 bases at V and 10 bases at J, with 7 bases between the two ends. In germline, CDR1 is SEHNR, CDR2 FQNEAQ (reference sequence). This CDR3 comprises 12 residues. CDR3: CASSLATREQFF. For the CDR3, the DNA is TGTGCCAGCAGCTTAGCTACTAGAGAGCAGTTCTTC.

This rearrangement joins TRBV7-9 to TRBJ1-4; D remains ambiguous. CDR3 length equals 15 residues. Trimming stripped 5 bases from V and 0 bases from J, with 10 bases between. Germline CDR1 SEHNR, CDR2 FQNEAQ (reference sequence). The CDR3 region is CASSPGPATNEKLFF. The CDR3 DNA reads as TGTGCCAGCAGCCCCGGGCCCGCAACTAATGAAAAACTGTTTTTT.

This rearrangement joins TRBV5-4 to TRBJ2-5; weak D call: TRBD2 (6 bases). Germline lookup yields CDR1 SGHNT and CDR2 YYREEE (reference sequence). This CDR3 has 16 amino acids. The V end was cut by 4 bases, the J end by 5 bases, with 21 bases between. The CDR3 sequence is CASSNAGLRAFETQYF. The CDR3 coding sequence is TGTGCCAGCAGCAACGCGGGACTTCGGGCCTTCGAGACCCAGTACTTC.

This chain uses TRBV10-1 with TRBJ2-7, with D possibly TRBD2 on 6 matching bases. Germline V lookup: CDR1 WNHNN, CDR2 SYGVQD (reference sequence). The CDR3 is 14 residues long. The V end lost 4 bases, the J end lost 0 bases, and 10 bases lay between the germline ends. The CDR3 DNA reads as TGCGCCAGCAGTGCCGGGACTGGCTCCTACGAGCAGTACTTC. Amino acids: CASSAGTGSYEQYF.

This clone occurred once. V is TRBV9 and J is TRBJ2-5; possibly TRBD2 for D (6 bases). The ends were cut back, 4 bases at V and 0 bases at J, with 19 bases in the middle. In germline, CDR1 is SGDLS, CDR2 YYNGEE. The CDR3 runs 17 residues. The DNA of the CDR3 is TGTGCCAGCAGCAGGAGGGGCGAGCGGAAGTACCAAGAGACCCAGTACTTC. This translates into CASSRRGERKYQETQYF.

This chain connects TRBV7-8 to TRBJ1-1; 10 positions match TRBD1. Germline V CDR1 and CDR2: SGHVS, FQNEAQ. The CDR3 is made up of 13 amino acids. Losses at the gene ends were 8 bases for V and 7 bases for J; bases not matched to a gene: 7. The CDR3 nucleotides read TGTGCCAGCGGGGACAGGGGTAAGATTGAAGCTTTCTTT. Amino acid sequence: CASGDRGKIEAFF.

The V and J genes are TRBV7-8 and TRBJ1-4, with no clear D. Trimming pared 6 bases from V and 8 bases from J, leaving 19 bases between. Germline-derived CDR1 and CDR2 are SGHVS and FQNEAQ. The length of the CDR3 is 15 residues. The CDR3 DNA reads TGTGCCAGCAGGATAGAAGGGATCACTAGGGAAAAACTGTTTTTT. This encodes CASRIEGITREKLFF. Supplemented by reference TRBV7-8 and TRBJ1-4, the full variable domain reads GAGVSQSPRYKVAKRGQDVALRCDPISGHVSLFWYQQALGQGPEFLTYFQNEAQLDKSGLPSDRFFAERPEGSVSTLKIQRTQQEDSAVYLCASRIEGITREKLFFGSGTQLSVL.

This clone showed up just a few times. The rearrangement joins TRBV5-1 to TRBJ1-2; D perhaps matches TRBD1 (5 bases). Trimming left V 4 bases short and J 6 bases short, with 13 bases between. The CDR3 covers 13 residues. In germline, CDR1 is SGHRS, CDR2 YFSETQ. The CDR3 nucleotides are TGCGCCAGCAGCAAGGGACCGGAGGATGGCTACACCTTC. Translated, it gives CASSKGPEDGYTF.

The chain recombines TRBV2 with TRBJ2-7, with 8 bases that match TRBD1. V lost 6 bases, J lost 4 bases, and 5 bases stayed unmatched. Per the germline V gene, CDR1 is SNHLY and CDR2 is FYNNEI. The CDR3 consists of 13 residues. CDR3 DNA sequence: TGTGCCAGCAGCGTACAGGGGGGTTACGAGCAGTACTTC. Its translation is CASSVQGGYEQYF.

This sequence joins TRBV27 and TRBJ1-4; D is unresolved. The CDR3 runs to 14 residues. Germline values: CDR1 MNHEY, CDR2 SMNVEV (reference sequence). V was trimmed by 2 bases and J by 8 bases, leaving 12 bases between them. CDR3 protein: CASSLGRGSEKLFF. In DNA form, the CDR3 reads TGTGCCAGCAGTTTAGGACGCGGGAGCGAAAAACTGTTTTTT.

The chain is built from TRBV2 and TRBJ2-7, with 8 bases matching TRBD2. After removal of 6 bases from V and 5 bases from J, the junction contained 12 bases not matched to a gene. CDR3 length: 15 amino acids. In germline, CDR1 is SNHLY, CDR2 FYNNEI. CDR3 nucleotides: TGTGCCAGCAGAAGAAGTAGCGGGGACGGCAACGAGCAGTACTTC. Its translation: CASRRSSGDGNEQYF. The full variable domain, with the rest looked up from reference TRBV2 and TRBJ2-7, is EPEVTQTPSHQVTQMGQEVILRCVPISNHLYFYWYRQILGQKVEFLVSFYNNEISEKSEIFDDQFSVERPDGSNFTLKIRSTKLEDSAMYFCASRRSSGDGNEQYFGPGTRLTVT.

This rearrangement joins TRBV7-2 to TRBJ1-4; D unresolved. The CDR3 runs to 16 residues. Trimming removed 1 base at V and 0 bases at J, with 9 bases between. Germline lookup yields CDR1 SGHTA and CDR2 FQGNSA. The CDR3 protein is CASSLEEGATNEKLFF. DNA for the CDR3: TGTGCCAGCAGCTTAGAGGAGGGAGCAACTAATGAAAAACTGTTTTTT.

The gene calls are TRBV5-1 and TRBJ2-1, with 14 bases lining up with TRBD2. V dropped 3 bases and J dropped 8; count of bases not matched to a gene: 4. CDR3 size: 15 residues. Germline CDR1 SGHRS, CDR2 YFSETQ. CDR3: CASSWGLAGADEQFF. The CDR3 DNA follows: TGCGCCAGCAGCTGGGGACTAGCGGGAGCGGATGAGCAGTTCTTC.